This TCR beta chain was profiled in a study of blood T cell repertoires in COVID-19. The overall study: PBMCs, B-cell-depleted T cells, or T cells were the source of the cDNA or gDNA that made up the material.

Clones were sequenced by immunoSEQ multiplex PCR, and TCRdb holds only the in-frame ones, with some missing. The sample lists 140,000 or so clones; approximately 80% were seen once. V dropped 4 bases and J dropped 3; count of bases not matched to a gene: 6. This CDR3 has 15 residues. The germline V gene has CDR1 SGHKS and CDR2 YYEKEE (reference sequence). Participants, roughly 18 to 90 years old, spanned more than 20 US areas. Each exposed participant met a COVID-19 case in the 2 weeks preceding study entry. The receptor comes from a woman aged 18-35 years who had been exposed to COVID-19. The sample consisted of PBMCs or T cells enriched from blood (not recorded which). The J gene is TRBJ2-1, the V gene TRBV5-5, with 8 nucleotides matching TRBD2. CDR3 in amino acids: CASSTSGGDYNEQFF. CDR3 nucleotides: TGTGCCAGCAGCACTAGCGGAGGGGACTACAATGAGCAGTTCTTC. Together with reference TRBV5-5 and TRBJ2-1, the CDR3 gives the full variable domain: DAGVTQSPTHLIKTRGQQVTLRCSPISGHKSVSWYQQVLGQGPQFIFQYYEKEERGRGNFPDRFSARQFPNYSSELNVNALLLGDSALYLCASSTSGGDYNEQFFGPGTRLTVL.